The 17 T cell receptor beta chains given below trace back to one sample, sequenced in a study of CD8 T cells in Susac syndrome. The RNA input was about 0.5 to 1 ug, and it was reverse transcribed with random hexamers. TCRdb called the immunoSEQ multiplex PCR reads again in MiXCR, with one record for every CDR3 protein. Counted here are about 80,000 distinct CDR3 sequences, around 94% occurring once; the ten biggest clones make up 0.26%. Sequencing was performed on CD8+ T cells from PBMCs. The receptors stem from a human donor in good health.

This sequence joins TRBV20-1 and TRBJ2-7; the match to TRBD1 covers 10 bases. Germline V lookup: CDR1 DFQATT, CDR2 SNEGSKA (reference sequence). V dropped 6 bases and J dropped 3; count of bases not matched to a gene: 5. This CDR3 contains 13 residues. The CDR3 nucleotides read TGCAGTGCACGAGGGACAGGGGACTACGAGCAGTACGTC. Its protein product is CSARGTGDYEQYV.

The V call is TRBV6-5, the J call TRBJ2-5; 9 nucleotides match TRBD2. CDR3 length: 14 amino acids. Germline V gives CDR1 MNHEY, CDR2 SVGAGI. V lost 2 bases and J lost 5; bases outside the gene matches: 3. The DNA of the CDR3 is TGTGCCAGCAGTTACCCTACTAGCGGGGAGACCCAGTACTTC. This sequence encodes CASSYPTSGETQYF.

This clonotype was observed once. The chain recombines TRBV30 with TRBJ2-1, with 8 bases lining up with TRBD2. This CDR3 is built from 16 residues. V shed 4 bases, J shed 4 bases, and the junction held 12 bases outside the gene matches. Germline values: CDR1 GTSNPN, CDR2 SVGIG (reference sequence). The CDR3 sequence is CAWTSGNGGVYNEQFF. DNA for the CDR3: TGTGCCTGGACCTCTGGGAACGGGGGGGTTTACAATGAGCAGTTCTTC.

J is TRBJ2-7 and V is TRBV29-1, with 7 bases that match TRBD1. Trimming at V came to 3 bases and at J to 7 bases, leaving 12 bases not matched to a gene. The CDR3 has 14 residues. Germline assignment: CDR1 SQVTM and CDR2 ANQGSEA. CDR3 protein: CSVEPGQQGEEQYF. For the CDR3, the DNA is TGCAGCGTTGAGCCGGGACAGCAGGGGGAAGAGCAGTACTTC.

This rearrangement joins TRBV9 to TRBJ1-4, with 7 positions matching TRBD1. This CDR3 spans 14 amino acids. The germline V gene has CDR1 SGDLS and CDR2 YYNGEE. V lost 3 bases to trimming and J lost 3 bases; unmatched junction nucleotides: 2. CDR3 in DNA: TGTGCCAGCAGCGCGACAGGGTCTAATGAAAAACTGTTTTTT. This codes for CASSATGSNEKLFF.

The CDR3, as DNA: TGTGCCAGCAGCGACCCGGGACAGGGTAACAATGAGCAGTTCTTC. Translating gives CASSDPGQGNNEQFF. This chain links TRBV9 with TRBJ2-1; 9 positions match TRBD1. From germline, CDR1 is SGDLS and CDR2 YYNGEE. This CDR3 has 15 amino acids. V shed 3 bases and J 5 bases; nucleotides not matched to a gene: 6.

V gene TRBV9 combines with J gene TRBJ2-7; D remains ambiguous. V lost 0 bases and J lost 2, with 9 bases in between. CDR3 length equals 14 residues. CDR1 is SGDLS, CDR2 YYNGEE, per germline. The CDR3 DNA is TGTGCCAGCAGCGTAGCCCAGAACGCCTACGAGCAGTACTTC. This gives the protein CASSVAQNAYEQYF.

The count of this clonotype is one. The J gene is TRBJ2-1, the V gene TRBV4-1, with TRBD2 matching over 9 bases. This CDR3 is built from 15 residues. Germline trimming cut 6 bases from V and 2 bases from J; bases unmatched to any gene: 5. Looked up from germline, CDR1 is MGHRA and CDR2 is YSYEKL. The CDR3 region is CASSRERGAYNEQFF. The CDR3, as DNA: TGCGCCAGCAGTAGGGAGCGGGGGGCCTACAATGAGCAGTTCTTC.

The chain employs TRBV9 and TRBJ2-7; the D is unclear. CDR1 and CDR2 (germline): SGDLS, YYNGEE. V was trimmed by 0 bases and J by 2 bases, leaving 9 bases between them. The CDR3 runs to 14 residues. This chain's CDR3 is CASSVGQDPYEQYF. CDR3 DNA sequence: TGTGCCAGCAGCGTAGGGCAGGACCCCTACGAGCAGTACTTC.

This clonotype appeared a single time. The CDR3 loop is CASSYVVGQPNTGELFF. The DNA of the CDR3 is TGTGCCAGCAGCTACGTAGTAGGACAGCCAAACACCGGGGAGCTGTTTTTT. The J gene is TRBJ2-2, the V gene TRBV7-9; TRBD1 is a possible D gene (6 bases). CDR1 and CDR2 (germline): SEHNR, FQNEAQ (reference sequence). The CDR3 is made up of 17 amino acids. Trimming shortened V by 4 bases and J by 2 bases, and 17 bases separated the two germline ends.

The CDR3 sequence is CASGRSSGTGELFF. Here the CDR3 DNA reads TGTGCCAGCGGACGCTCAAGTGGCACCGGGGAGCTGTTTTTT. The rearrangement links TRBV9 to TRBJ2-2; D is uncertain. The CDR3 has 14 residues. The V end lost 7 bases, the J end lost 4 bases, and 14 bases lay between the germline ends. Germline loops: CDR1 SGDLS, CDR2 YYNGEE.

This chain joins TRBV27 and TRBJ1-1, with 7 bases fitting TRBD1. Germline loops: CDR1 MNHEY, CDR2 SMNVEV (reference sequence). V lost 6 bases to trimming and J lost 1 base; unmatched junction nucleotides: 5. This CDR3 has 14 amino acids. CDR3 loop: CASSPGQKNTEAFF. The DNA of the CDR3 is TGTGCCAGCAGCCCGGGACAGAAGAACACTGAAGCTTTCTTT.

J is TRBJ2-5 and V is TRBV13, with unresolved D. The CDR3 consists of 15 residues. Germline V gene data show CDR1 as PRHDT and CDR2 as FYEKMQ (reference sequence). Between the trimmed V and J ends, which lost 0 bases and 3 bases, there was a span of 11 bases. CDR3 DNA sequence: TGTGCCAGCAGCTTAGGGCCTCTAGGCGAAGAGACCCAGTACTTC. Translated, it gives CASSLGPLGEETQYF.

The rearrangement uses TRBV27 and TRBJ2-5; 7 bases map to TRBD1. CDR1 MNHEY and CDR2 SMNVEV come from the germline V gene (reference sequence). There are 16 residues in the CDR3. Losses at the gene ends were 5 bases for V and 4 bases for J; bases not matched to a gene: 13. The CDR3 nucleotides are TGTGCCAGCAGTCCCATAGGGGGACAGATCTTAGAGACCCAGTACTTC. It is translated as CASSPIGGQILETQYF.

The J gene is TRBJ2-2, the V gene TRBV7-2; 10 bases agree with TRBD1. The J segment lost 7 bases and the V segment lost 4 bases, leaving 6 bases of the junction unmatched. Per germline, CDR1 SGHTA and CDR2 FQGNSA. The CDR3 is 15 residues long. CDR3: CASSSRDRGHGELFF. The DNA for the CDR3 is TGTGCCAGCAGCTCCCGGGACAGGGGACACGGGGAGCTGTTTTTT.

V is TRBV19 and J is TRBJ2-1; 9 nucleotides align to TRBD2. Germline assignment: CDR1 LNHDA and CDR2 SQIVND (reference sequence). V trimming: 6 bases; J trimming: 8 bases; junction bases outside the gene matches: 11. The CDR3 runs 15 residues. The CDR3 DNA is TGTGCCAGTAGCCCGACTAGCGGCATGGTCGATGAGCAGTTCTTC. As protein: CASSPTSGMVDEQFF.

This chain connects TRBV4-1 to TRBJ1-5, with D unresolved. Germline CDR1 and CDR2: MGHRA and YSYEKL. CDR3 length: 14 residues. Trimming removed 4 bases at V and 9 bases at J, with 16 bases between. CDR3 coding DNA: TGCGCCAGCAGCCGCGTCGGGGAGGGCTGGCCCCAGCATTTT. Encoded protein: CASSRVGEGWPQHF.